This TCR beta chain was recorded in a study of breast tumors, draining lymph nodes, adjacent tissues. Findings and limits, study-wide: Luminal-like breast cancer showed significantly higher tumor–nontumor repertoire similarity than basal-like.

Axillary draining lymph nodes of breast cancer patients supplied the node samples. TCRdb used MiXCR to reprocess the multiplex PCR reads, holding one entry per CDR3 protein. The data show around 290,000 distinct CDR3 sequences, about 33% seen once. This clonotype appeared many times. Its cognate antigen is unknown. The germline V gene has CDR1 SGHKS and CDR2 YYEKEE (reference sequence). This CDR3 has 17 amino acids. V dropped 4 bases and J dropped 7; count of bases not matched to a gene: 15. This TCR came from a female donor with breast cancer. Some clones in this sample may be carry-over from other donors' samples. Specimen: axillary lymph node tissue. The V call is TRBV5-5, the J call TRBJ1-5, with 9 nucleotides matching TRBD1. In DNA form, the CDR3 reads TGTGCCAGCAGCCCCACGGGACAGGGAGGGGTAGGACAGCCCCAGCATTTT. Residues: CASSPTGQGGVGQPQHF.